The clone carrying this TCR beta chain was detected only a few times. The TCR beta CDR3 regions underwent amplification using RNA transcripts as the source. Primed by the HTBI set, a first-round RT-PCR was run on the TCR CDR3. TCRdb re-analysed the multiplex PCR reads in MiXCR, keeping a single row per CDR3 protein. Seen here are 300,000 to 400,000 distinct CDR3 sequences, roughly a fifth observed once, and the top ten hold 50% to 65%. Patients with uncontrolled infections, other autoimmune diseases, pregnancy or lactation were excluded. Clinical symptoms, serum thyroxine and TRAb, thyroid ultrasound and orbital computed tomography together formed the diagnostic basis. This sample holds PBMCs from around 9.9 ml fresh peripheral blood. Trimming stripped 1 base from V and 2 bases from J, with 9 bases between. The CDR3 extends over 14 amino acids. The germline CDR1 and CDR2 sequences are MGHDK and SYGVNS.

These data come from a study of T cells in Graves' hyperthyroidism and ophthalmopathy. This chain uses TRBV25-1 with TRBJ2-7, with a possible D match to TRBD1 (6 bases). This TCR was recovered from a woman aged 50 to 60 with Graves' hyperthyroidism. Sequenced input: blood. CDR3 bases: TGTGCCAGCAGTGAATTCCAGGGGCCCTACGAGCAGTACTTC. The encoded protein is CASSEFQGPYEQYF.